This T cell receptor (beta chain) was identified during a study of blood T cells in healthy people across ages. Points on this clonotype: The target antigen is unknown.

Using a J-beta primer mix together with a sample-barcoded 5' primer, a second PCR was run for about 6 to 12 cycles. MiXCR, run by TCRdb on the 5' RACE reads, gives a single entry per CDR3 protein. The sample lists 380,000 or so distinct CDR3 sequences, about 52% occurring once. General study findings and limits: Naive and antigen-experienced cells were not separated, limiting conclusive comparison. Both higher diversity and more naive CD4+ cells marked long-lived donors when set against aged donors.

Donors were systemically healthy Caucasian individuals from Russia aged roughly 6 to 100 years. Extraction yielded at least 6 micrograms of total RNA per sample. The sequence was collected from a man aged 55 to 69 in good health. The sequencing sample was made of blood.

Here the CDR3 reads CASSPGGQGAYEQYF. CDR3 nucleotides: TGTGCCAGCTCACCAGGAGGACAGGGAGCCTACGAGCAGTACTTC. This chain joins TRBV18 and TRBJ2-4; 8 bases are shared with TRBD1. With the DNA end fitting TRBJ2-7 better, the J assignment may be wrong. The CDR3 sequence is 15 residues long. Per germline, CDR1 KGHSH and CDR2 LQKENI.